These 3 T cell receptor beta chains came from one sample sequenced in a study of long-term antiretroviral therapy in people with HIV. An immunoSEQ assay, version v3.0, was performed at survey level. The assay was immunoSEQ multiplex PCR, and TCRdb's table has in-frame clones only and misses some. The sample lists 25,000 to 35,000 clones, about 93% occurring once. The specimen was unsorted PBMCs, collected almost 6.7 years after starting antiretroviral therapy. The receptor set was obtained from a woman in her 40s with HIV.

The DNA of the CDR3 is TGTGCCAGCAGAGTCCACAAGGGAGTGCGGAATGAGCAGTTCTTC. This codes for CASRVHKGVRNEQFF. This chain links TRBV6-5 with TRBJ2-1; TRBD2 might be the D (5 bases). The CDR3 spans 15 residues. Germline values: CDR1 MNHEY, CDR2 SVGAGI. Trimming cost V 6 bases and J 7 bases, with 19 bases left between them.

The CDR3 reads CASSQDSTGKMTDTQYF. The CDR3 DNA reads TGCGCCAGCAGCCAAGATAGTACAGGGAAGATGACAGATACGCAGTATTTT. The genes are TRBV4-3 and TRBJ2-3; tentative D call: TRBD1 (6 bases). Germline lookup yields CDR1 LGHNA and CDR2 YSLEER. V was pared by 0 bases and J by 3 bases, with 16 bases between. This CDR3 is 17 amino acids long.

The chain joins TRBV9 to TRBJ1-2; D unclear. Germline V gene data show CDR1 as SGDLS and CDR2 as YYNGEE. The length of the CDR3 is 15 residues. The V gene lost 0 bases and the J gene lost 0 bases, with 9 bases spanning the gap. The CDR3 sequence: CASSVGAEANYGYTF. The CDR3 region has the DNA TGTGCCAGCAGCGTAGGAGCAGAAGCTAACTATGGCTACACCTTC.